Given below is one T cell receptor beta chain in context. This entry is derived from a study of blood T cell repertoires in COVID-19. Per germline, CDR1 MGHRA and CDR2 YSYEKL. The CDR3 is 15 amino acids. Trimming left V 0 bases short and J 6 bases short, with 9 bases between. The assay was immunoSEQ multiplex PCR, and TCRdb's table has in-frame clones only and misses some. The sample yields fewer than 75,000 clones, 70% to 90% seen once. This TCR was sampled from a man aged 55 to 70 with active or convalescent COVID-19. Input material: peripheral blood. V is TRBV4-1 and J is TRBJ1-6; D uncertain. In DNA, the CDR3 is TGCGCCAGCAGCCAAGAGGGAGGAAGTAATTCACCCCTCCACTTT. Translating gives CASSQEGGSNSPLHF.